This TCR beta chain was identified in a study of T cell changes during pregnancy in multiple sclerosis. Data came from immunoSEQ multiplex PCR; TCRdb stores just in-frame clones and leaves some out. The sample includes 75,000 to 90,000 clones, more than 90% of them seen just once. CDR1 and CDR2 from the germline V gene are LNHDA and SQIVND (reference sequence). The CDR3 is 14 residues long. The J segment lost 2 bases and the V segment lost 5 bases, leaving 2 bases of the junction unmatched. The clonotype comes from a female donor with multiple sclerosis, enrolled in a pregnancy study. The material sequenced was CD4+ T cells from peripheral blood mononuclear cells, taken before pregnancy. This chain uses TRBV19 with TRBJ2-5; 10 nucleotides match TRBD1. CDR3 amino acids: CASSPDRGQETQYF. The CDR3 DNA reads TGTGCCAGTAGTCCGGACAGGGGGCAAGAGACCCAGTACTTC.